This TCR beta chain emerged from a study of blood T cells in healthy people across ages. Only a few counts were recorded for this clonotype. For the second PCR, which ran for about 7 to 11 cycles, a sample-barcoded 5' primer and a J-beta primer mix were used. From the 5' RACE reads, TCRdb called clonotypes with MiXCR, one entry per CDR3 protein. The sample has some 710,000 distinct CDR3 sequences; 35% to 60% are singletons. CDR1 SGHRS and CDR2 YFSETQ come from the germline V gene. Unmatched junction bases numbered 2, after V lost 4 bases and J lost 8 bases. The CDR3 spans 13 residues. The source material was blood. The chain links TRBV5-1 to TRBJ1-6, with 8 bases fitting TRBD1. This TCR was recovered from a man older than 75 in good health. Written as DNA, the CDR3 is TGCGCCAGCAGCCGGGGACAGGATTCACCCCTCCACTTT. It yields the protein CASSRGQDSPLHF.